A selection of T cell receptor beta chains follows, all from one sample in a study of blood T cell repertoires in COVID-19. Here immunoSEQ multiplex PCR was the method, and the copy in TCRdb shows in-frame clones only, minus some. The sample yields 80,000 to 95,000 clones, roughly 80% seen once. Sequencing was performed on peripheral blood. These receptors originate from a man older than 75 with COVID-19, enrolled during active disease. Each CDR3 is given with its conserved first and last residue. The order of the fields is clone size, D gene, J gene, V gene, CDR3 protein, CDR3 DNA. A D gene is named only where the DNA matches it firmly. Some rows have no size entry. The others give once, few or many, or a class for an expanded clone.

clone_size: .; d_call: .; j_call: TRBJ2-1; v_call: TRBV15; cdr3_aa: CATSATGTYNEQFF; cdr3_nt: TGTGCCACCAGCGCTACAGGAACCTACAATGAGCAGTTCTTC
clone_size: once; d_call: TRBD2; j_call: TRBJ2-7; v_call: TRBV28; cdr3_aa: CASFGTSAYEQYF; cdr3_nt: TGTGCCAGCTTCGGGACTAGCGCCTACGAGCAGTACTTC
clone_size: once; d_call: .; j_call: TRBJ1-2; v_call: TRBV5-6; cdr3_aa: CASSLQGSGYTF; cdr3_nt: TGTGCCAGCAGCTTGCAGGGATCTGGCTACACCTTC
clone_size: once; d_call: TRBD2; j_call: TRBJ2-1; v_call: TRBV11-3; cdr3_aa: CASSLSGMGEQFF; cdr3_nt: TGTGCCAGCAGCCTTAGCGGGATGGGTGAGCAGTTCTTC
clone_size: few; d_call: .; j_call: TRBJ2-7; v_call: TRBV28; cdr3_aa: CASNIRGRYTYEQYF; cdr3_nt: TGTGCCAGCAACATTCGAGGTCGCTATACCTACGAGCAGTACTTC
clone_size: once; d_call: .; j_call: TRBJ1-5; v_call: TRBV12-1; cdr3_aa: CASSSQAGTAGNQPQHF; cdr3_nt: TGTGCCAGCAGCTCGCAGGCTGGGACAGCGGGCAATCAGCCCCAGCATTTT
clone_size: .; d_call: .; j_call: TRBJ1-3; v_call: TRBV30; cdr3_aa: CAWSVRRSGNTIYF; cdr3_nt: TGTGCCTGGAGTGTTCGCAGATCTGGAAACACCATATATTTT
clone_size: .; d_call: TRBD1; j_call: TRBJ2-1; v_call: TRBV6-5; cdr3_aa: CASRGRDRDYNEQFF; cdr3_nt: TGTGCCAGCAGGGGCCGGGACAGGGACTACAATGAGCAGTTCTTC
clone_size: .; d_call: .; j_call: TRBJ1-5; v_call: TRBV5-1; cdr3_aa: CASSLEVGGRQPQHF; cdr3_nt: TGCGCCAGCAGCTTGGAGGTCGGGGGAAGGCAGCCCCAGCATTTT
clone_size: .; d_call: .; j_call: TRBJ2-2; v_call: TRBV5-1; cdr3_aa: CASSYLLTPATGELFF; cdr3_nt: TGCGCCAGCAGCTACTTACTAACTCCTGCCACCGGGGAGCTGTTTTTT
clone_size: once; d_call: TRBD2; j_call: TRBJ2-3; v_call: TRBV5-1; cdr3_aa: CASSSGGTDTQYF; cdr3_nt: TGCGCCAGCAGCTCCGGGGGGACAGATACGCAGTATTTT
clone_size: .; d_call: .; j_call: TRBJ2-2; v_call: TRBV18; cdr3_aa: CASSPSSNTGELFF; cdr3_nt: TGTGCCAGCTCACCCTCTAGCAACACCGGGGAGCTGTTTTTT
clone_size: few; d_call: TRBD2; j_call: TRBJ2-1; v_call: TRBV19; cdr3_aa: CASSMVAGGSYNEQFF; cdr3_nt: TGTGCCAGTAGTATGGTCGCGGGGGGCTCCTACAATGAGCAGTTCTTC